This T cell receptor (beta chain) was documented in a study of metastatic and nonmetastatic thyroid tumors. This clone was picked up many times. Thyroid surgery was performed in patients who had received no treatment beforehand. Germline V gives CDR1 SGHTA, CDR2 FQGTGA. Trimming removed 1 base from V and 5 bases from J, with 14 bases in between. This CDR3 has 16 residues. From the PCR reads, TCRdb re-called clones with MiXCR. The sample records around 10,000 clones, less than 15% being singletons. This sequence joins TRBV7-3 and TRBJ2-2, with D tentatively TRBD1 or TRBD2 (6 bases each). The receptor was isolated from a female donor with papillary thyroid cancer or a benign thyroid nodule (not recorded which). Some clones in this sample may be carry-over from other donors' samples. Sequencing used blood. This CDR3 reads CASSLRRGAPTGELFF. CDR3 sequence (DNA): TGTGCCAGCAGCTTAAGAAGGGGGGCACCAACCGGGGAGCTGTTTTTT. The complete variable domain, with remaining parts taken from reference TRBV7-3 and TRBJ2-2, reads GAGVSQTPSNKVTEKGKYVELRCDPISGHTALYWYRQSLGQGPEFLIYFQGTGAADDSGLPNDRFFAVRPEGSVSTLKIQRTERGDSAVYLCASSLRRGAPTGELFFGEGSRLTVL.